These 8 T cell receptor beta chains share one sample of origin, sequenced in a study of cytomegalovirus exposure and HLA in healthy donors. PCR employed 60 Vbeta and 13 Jbeta primers. Assay used: immunoSEQ multiplex PCR; TCRdb lists only in-frame clones, some missing. The table has approximately 210,000 clones, 75% to 85% seen once. Specimen: PBMCs. These receptors came from a girl aged 10 to 17 in good health and CMV-seropositive.

The rearrangement links TRBV11-2 to TRBJ1-1; TRBD1 matches 7 bases. Trimming at V came to 5 bases and at J to 0 bases, leaving 9 bases not matched to a gene. The germline gives CDR1 SGHAT, CDR2 FQNNGV. The CDR3 consists of 16 residues. CDR3 DNA: TGTGCCAGCAGCCCACCCCCGGGACAGTTGAACACTGAAGCTTTCTTT. It specifies CASSPPPGQLNTEAFF.

V and J are TRBV19 and TRBJ2-3; 8 nucleotides align to TRBD1. V dropped 6 bases and J dropped 1; count of bases not matched to a gene: 6. This CDR3 has 15 residues. The V gene's germline CDR1 is LNHDA and CDR2 SQIVND (reference sequence). The CDR3 reads CASSLGQGRTDTQYF. The CDR3 DNA reads as TGTGCCAGTAGCCTCGGACAGGGTCGCACAGATACGCAGTATTTT.

This clone has more than one count but fewer than ten. One junction end disagrees with the germline gene, perhaps due to a read error. The chain links TRBV4-3 to TRBJ1-5; tentatively, D is TRBD1 (5 bases). Germline loops: CDR1 LGHNA, CDR2 YSLEER. The CDR3 loop spans 14 amino acids. In DNA, the CDR3 is TGCGCCAGCAGCCAAGATCAGGGTAATCGGCCCCAGCATTTT. Its translation is CASSQDQGNRPQHF.

The V call is TRBV6-5, the J call TRBJ2-7; 9 bases match TRBD1. This CDR3 spans 15 amino acids. The germline V gene has CDR1 MNHEY and CDR2 SVGAGI. With 0 bases clipped from V and 3 bases from J, the junction kept 3 bases outside the gene matches. CDR3 DNA: TGTGCCAGCAGTTACTCCGGGACAGGGAACTACGAGCAGTACTTC. Translated, it gives CASSYSGTGNYEQYF.

This clone was counted a few times. The rearrangement uses TRBV10-2 and TRBJ2-5; D unclear. Trimming stripped 5 bases from V and 1 base from J, with 11 bases between. This CDR3 region has 14 residues. The germline V gene has CDR1 WSHSY and CDR2 SAAADI. For the CDR3, the DNA is TGCGCCAGCAGTTTCCCTCCGGTCCAAGAGACCCAGTACTTC. Translating it yields CASSFPPVQETQYF.

Here the CDR3 reads CASSLIAGGGDTQYF. Here the CDR3 DNA reads TGTGCCAGCAGCTTAATTGCGGGGGGCGGAGATACGCAGTATTTT. J is TRBJ2-3 and V is TRBV7-2; 8 bases are shared with TRBD2. J was trimmed by 5 bases and V by 2 bases; bases with no gene match: 6. Per the germline V gene, CDR1 is SGHTA and CDR2 is FQGNSA. The length of the CDR3 is 15 residues.

The V call is TRBV10-3, the J call TRBJ2-6; D is possibly TRBD2 (5 bases). The CDR3 consists of 17 residues. V was trimmed by 4 bases and J by 0 bases, leaving 13 bases between them. The V gene's germline CDR1 is ENHRY and CDR2 SYGVKD. DNA for the CDR3: TGTGCCATCAGTGTCCTCCCTAGCTCCTCTGGGGCCAACGTCCTGACTTTC. This sequence encodes CAISVLPSSSGANVLTF.

The chain carries TRBV5-1 and TRBJ2-7; 13 nucleotides agree with TRBD2. Looked up from germline, CDR1 is SGHRS and CDR2 is YFSETQ. Trimming removed 8 bases from V and 0 bases from J; junction bases left unmatched: 17. The CDR3 runs to 19 residues. CDR3 bases: TGCGCCAGTGGTACCGGGAGGACTAGCGGGGGACCGAGCTCCTACGAGCAGTACTTC. It codes for CASGTGRTSGGPSSYEQYF.